This T cell receptor (beta chain) was identified during a study of T-cell memory formation after mild COVID-19. Study background: Each donor largely had its own TCR clusters.

Each CDR3 protein is one row after TCRdb ran MiXCR on the 5' RACE reads. The sample consists of around 320,000 distinct CDR3 sequences, roughly 19% of them appearing once. This CDR3 has 9 residues. V was clipped by 8 bases and J by 9 bases, with 7 bases between them. Germline V CDR1 and CDR2: SGHAT, FQDESV (reference sequence). This clonotype was picked up one time. Its antigen is undetermined. General study results and limits: Clonal second-wave expansions that peaked on day 37 had unconfirmed SARS-CoV-2 specificity.

Source material: PBMCs or a T cell subset sorted from them (not recorded which). This TCR came from a young man who had mild COVID-19 (a few samples of this study predate the infection). Cell type and time point are not known. The chain has TRBV11-1 and TRBJ1-1; D unclear. CDR3: CASFLKAFF. Here the CDR3 DNA reads TGTGCCAGCTTCCTAAAAGCTTTCTTT.